The 2 T cell receptor beta chains below all came from one sample that was sequenced in a study of T cells in Graves' hyperthyroidism and ophthalmopathy. RNA transcripts gave rise to amplified TCR beta CDR3 regions. HTBI primers were the set used in a first-round RT-PCR of the TCR CDR3. TCRdb called the multiplex PCR reads again in MiXCR, with one record for every CDR3 protein. The data show approximately 400,000 distinct CDR3 sequences, with 14% seen just once and 15% to 20% held by the top ten. The sequenced sample consisted of blood. The receptors originated from a woman in her 30s with Graves' ophthalmopathy.

This clonotype was counted at least ten times. The junction shows a germline mismatch at one end, possibly a read error. This rearrangement joins TRBV13 to TRBJ2-5; D may match TRBD1 or TRBD2 (6 bases each). CDR1 is PRHDT and CDR2 is FYEKMQ in the germline V gene (reference sequence). This CDR3 comprises 15 residues. CDR3 sequence: CASSLGGLRQETQYF. DNA of the CDR3: TGTGCCAGCAGCCTAGGGGGGCTGCGGCAAGAGACCCAGTACTTC.

The chain employs TRBV19 and TRBJ2-2; D remains unclear. Trimming took 0 bases from V and 5 from J, leaving 10 bases between them. The germline V gene has CDR1 LNHDA and CDR2 SQIVND (reference sequence). The CDR3 consists of 15 residues. CDR3 sequence: CASSIDTFRTGELFF. CDR3 in DNA: TGTGCCAGTAGTATAGATACTTTCCGGACCGGGGAGCTGTTTTTT.